A selection of T cell receptor beta chains follows, all from one sample in a study of response to subunit inactivated influenza vaccine. TCRdb ran MiXCR on the RT-PCR reads and lists one entry per CDR3 protein. The sample records 150,000 or so distinct CDR3 sequences, roughly 11% being singletons. Sequencing was performed on non-naive T cells sorted from PBMCs, taken more than 35 days after vaccination. The receptors stem from a man aged 50-59 years who received an inactivated influenza vaccine. Each CDR3 is given with its conserved first and last residue. Each record gives: J gene, clone size, D gene, V gene, CDR3 DNA, CDR3 protein. A D gene is named only where the DNA matches it firmly. Not every row has a clone size; where given, it reads once, few, many or a size class.

J gene: TRBJ2-1
clone size: -
D gene: -
V gene: TRBV20-1
CDR3 DNA: TGCAGTGCTATTAGGGGGGGTGAGCAGTTCTTC
CDR3 protein: CSAIRGGEQFF

J gene: TRBJ2-7
clone size: -
D gene: TRBD1
V gene: TRBV28
CDR3 DNA: TGTGCCAGCAGTTGGGGACAGGGGGCGTTCGAGCAGTACTTC
CDR3 protein: CASSWGQGAFEQYF

J gene: TRBJ2-3
clone size: -
D gene: TRBD2
V gene: TRBV3-1
CDR3 DNA: TGTGCCAGCAGCCCAGAGCGGGGGGGCCCCTATTTT
CDR3 protein: CASSPERGGPYF

J gene: TRBJ1-5
clone size: -
D gene: -
V gene: TRBV13
CDR3 DNA: TGTGCCAGCAGCTTATCAGGGGCCGCTCCTCAGCCCCAGCATTTT
CDR3 protein: CASSLSGAAPQPQHF

J gene: TRBJ2-1
clone size: -
D gene: -
V gene: TRBV12-3/TRBV12-4
CDR3 DNA: TGTGCCAGCACTCCGATGGGGGTGGTTCCCTACAATGAGAAGTTCTTC
CDR3 protein: CASTPMGVVPYNEKFF

J gene: TRBJ2-7
clone size: -
D gene: TRBD1
V gene: TRBV3-1
CDR3 DNA: TGTGCCAGCAGCCAAGAATTTGTACGGGACAGGCCCTACGAGCAGTACTTC
CDR3 protein: CASSQEFVRDRPYEQYF

J gene: TRBJ2-6
clone size: few
D gene: TRBD1
V gene: TRBV10-3
CDR3 DNA: TGTGCCATCAATCCGGACAGGGGTGCGGCCGGGGCCAACGTCCTGACTTTC
CDR3 protein: CAINPDRGAAGANVLTF

J gene: TRBJ2-1
clone size: -
D gene: -
V gene: TRBV7-9
CDR3 DNA: TGTGCCAGCAGCCGCACAGGGAACTCCTACAATGAGCAGTTCTTC
CDR3 protein: CASSRTGNSYNEQFF

J gene: TRBJ2-1
clone size: -
D gene: -
V gene: TRBV5-6
CDR3 DNA: TGTGCCAGCAGCCCCGGTAGGGCCGGGAGCTCCTACAATGAGCAGTTCTTC
CDR3 protein: CASSPGRAGSSYNEQFF

J gene: TRBJ2-3
clone size: many
D gene: TRBD1
V gene: TRBV7-3
CDR3 DNA: TGTGCCAGCAGCTTAGGACAGGAGACGGATACGCAGTATTTT
CDR3 protein: CASSLGQETDTQYF

J gene: TRBJ1-4
clone size: -
D gene: -
V gene: TRBV30
CDR3 DNA: TGTGCCTGGAGTGTTCATACTCTTCGGGAAAAACTGTTTTTT
CDR3 protein: CAWSVHTLREKLFF

J gene: TRBJ2-1
clone size: -
D gene: -
V gene: TRBV11-1
CDR3 DNA: TGTGCCAGCAGCTCCGCCATAGGTAATGAGCAGTTCTTC
CDR3 protein: CASSSAIGNEQFF

J gene: TRBJ2-2
clone size: many
D gene: TRBD1
V gene: TRBV28
CDR3 DNA: TGTGCCAGCAGTTCTTTGTGGACAGGGGACACCGGGGAGCTGTTTTTT
CDR3 protein: CASSSLWTGDTGELFF

J gene: TRBJ2-3
clone size: few
D gene: TRBD1
V gene: TRBV7-9
CDR3 DNA: TGTGCCAGCAGCTCGAGGGGGCAGACAGATACGCAGTATTTT
CDR3 protein: CASSSRGQTDTQYF

J gene: TRBJ2-7
clone size: -
D gene: TRBD1
V gene: TRBV11-2
CDR3 DNA: TGTGCCAGCAGCTTAGCTTTTCAGGGGGAAAGCTCCTACGAGCAGTACTTC
CDR3 protein: CASSLAFQGESSYEQYF

J gene: TRBJ2-1
clone size: few
D gene: TRBD1
V gene: TRBV18
CDR3 DNA: TGTGCCAGCTCACCTACAGGGGCTGAGCAGTTCTTC
CDR3 protein: CASSPTGAEQFF

J gene: TRBJ1-1
clone size: -
D gene: -
V gene: TRBV3-1
CDR3 DNA: TGTGCCAGCAGCTATGGACAGATGAACACTGAAGCTTTCTTT
CDR3 protein: CASSYGQMNTEAFF

J gene: TRBJ2-7
clone size: many
D gene: TRBD2
V gene: TRBV9
CDR3 DNA: TGTGCCAGCAGCCCCCTTTTAGCGGGAGATGGTGAGCAGTACTTC
CDR3 protein: CASSPLLAGDGEQYF

J gene: TRBJ2-4
clone size: many
D gene: -
V gene: TRBV5-6
CDR3 DNA: TGTGCCAGCAGCCTAGGCCCTCCCGGGGCCAAAAACATTCAGTACTTC
CDR3 protein: CASSLGPPGAKNIQYF

J gene: TRBJ2-1
clone size: many
D gene: TRBD1
V gene: TRBV24-1
CDR3 DNA: TGTGCCACCAGCTCAATCCGGGACAGGTCCGACAATGAGCAGTTCTTC
CDR3 protein: CATSSIRDRSDNEQFF

J gene: TRBJ2-5
clone size: -
D gene: -
V gene: TRBV7-9
CDR3 DNA: TGTGCCAGCAGCTCTTCGGAGACCCAGTACTTC
CDR3 protein: CASSSSETQYF

J gene: TRBJ1-4
clone size: -
D gene: TRBD1
V gene: TRBV6-1
CDR3 DNA: TGTGCCAGCAGGAGACAGGGGCCAGGTGAAAAACTGTTTTTT
CDR3 protein: CASRRQGPGEKLFF

J gene: TRBJ2-5
clone size: many
D gene: -
V gene: TRBV5-1
CDR3 DNA: TGCGCCACCCGGGGTCTCCAAGAGACCCAGTACTTC
CDR3 protein: CATRGLQETQYF

J gene: TRBJ2-1
clone size: -
D gene: -
V gene: TRBV13
CDR3 DNA: TGTGCCAGCAGCTCCCCGGGACCCAACAATTACAATGAGCAGTTCTTC
CDR3 protein: CASSSPGPNNYNEQFF

J gene: TRBJ1-2
clone size: few
D gene: TRBD1
V gene: TRBV20-1
CDR3 DNA: TGCAGTGCTAGAGCCCTGGCAGGGGGCGGTAACTATGGCTACACCTTC
CDR3 protein: CSARALAGGGNYGYTF

J gene: TRBJ2-7
clone size: few
D gene: -
V gene: TRBV11-2
CDR3 DNA: TGTGCCAGCAGCTTAGTGGGACGGACCACCTACGAGCAGTACTTC
CDR3 protein: CASSLVGRTTYEQYF

J gene: TRBJ1-5
clone size: few
D gene: TRBD1
V gene: TRBV5-1
CDR3 DNA: TGCGCCAGCAGCTTGCAGGGGGCCCGCAATCAGCCCCAGCATTTT
CDR3 protein: CASSLQGARNQPQHF

J gene: TRBJ1-2
clone size: many
D gene: -
V gene: TRBV3-1
CDR3 DNA: TGTGCCAGCAGCAAAGGGTACACCAACTATGGCTACACCTTC
CDR3 protein: CASSKGYTNYGYTF